The T cell receptor (beta chain) described here comes from a study of identifying expanded T cells in peripheral blood. Concerning this clone itself: Its cognate antigen is unknown.

Repertoires were generated with immunoSEQ multiplex PCR, while TCRdb's copy carries only in-frame clones and drops some. The sample records approximately 56,000 clones, roughly 80% being singletons. Study outcomes and limitations: Approximately 1.1 clones differed between technical replicates, versus about 17 and 20 over time. Approximately two-week clone count variance significantly increased as total template count grew.

V shed 2 bases and J shed 7 bases, with 3 bases lying between them. The CDR3 sequence is 12 residues long. Germline V gene sequence: CDR1 SGHTA, CDR2 FQGNSA. The chain recombines TRBV7-2 with TRBJ1-6, with D hard to call. This clonotype was obtained from a person aged 18 to 75 in good health. The sequencing input was blood. The CDR3 protein is CASSLPNSPLHF. DNA for the CDR3: TGTGCCAGCAGCTTACCAAATTCACCCCTCCACTTT.